The rows below give T cell receptor beta chains drawn from one sample of a study of cytomegalovirus exposure and HLA in healthy donors. The repertoire was sequenced with immunoSEQ multiplex PCR; TCRdb's copy has only in-frame clones and lacks some. Here the sample spans 100,000 to 150,000 clones, 77% being singletons. Sequenced: PBMCs. These receptors all stem from a woman in her thirties or forties in good health and CMV-seropositive. The CDR3 runs from the conserved cysteine through the conserved F or W.

J,V,CDR3
TRBJ1-2,TRBV28,CASSLFRVTGGRGYTF
TRBJ1-4,TRBV30,CAGSPNSKRRELFF
TRBJ1-2,TRBV6-6,CASRGTGGGGYTF
TRBJ1-2,TRBV6-5,CASSYDGQGISYGYTF
TRBJ1-5,TRBV2,CASSEAGRPQHF
-,TRBV2,CASRLGLAGGEQYF
TRBJ2-4,TRBV6-6,CASSPTGQGNIQYF
TRBJ1-1,TRBV7-9,CASSLKGLTEAFF
TRBJ2-1,TRBV5-1,CASSLGSGTHNEQFF
TRBJ2-1,TRBV27,CASSSVAGSYNEQFF
TRBJ2-4,TRBV20-1,CSASSGIQYF
TRBJ2-1,TRBV11-2,CASSLAGGMDEQFF
TRBJ2-7,TRBV5-4,CASSLTSGTYEQYF
TRBJ1-3,TRBV30,CAWSEPVSSSGNTIYF
TRBJ2-3,TRBV30,CAWSPGTGLTDTQYF
TRBJ2-1,TRBV11-2,CASRKESGSVYEQFF
TRBJ2-1,TRBV7-3,CASSAGDYNEQFF
TRBJ2-4,TRBV5-6,CASISTSGRDIAKNIQYF
TRBJ1-2,TRBV18,CASSLDRGLLYGYTF
TRBJ2-7,TRBV10-3,CAISESGGSEQYF
TRBJ1-2,TRBV27,CASSWTGQGPAQGYTF
TRBJ1-3,TRBV6-1,CASSEETAYSGNTIYF
TRBJ2-2,TRBV28,CASSLPGQLTGELFF
TRBJ1-4,TRBV19,CASRTTGSNEKLFF
TRBJ2-7,TRBV11-2,CASSFLSYEQYF
TRBJ2-7,TRBV5-1,CASSLTTGAYEQYF
TRBJ2-1,TRBV6-6,CASSYSLAGSQFF
TRBJ2-7,TRBV28,CASTGGLSYEQYF
TRBJ1-2,TRBV27,CASSSLSPDRGRGYTF
TRBJ2-2,TRBV7-9,CASSTQNTGELFF
TRBJ2-1,TRBV7-6,CASSRQAGAQSYNEQFF
TRBJ2-5,TRBV6-6,CASSYSRRRGETQYF